The 9 T cell receptor beta chains reported below all come from one sample, sequenced in a study of vaccination and CD4 T cells after COVID-19. As for treatment: roughly nine-day PBMC culture with coronavirus spike peptide pools or control peptides (ViraFEST assay). Oncomine TCR Beta short-read sequencing was applied to DNA from cultured CD4+ T cells. TCRdb independently ran MiXCR on the PCR reads; one entry per CDR3 protein. The repertoire holds several thousand distinct CDR3 sequences, about 57% seen once, with 7.3% in the top ten. These TCRs are of unknown antigen specificity. The sequencing input was CD4+ T cells from blood, cultured in vitro. All receptors derive from a human donor who had recovered from COVID-19.

This clonotype was seen only a few times. The chain joins TRBV24-1 to TRBJ2-7, with 7 nucleotides matching TRBD1. V shed 3 bases, J shed 2 bases, and the junction held 6 bases outside the gene matches. This CDR3 spans 15 amino acids. The V gene's germline CDR1 is KGHDR and CDR2 SFDVKD. The CDR3 region is CATSDPRDRTYEQYF. The CDR3 bases are TGTGCCACCAGTGATCCTCGGGACAGAACCTACGAGCAGTACTTC.

This sequence joins TRBV6-5 and TRBJ1-1; 9 bases line up with TRBD1. The CDR3 runs to 13 residues. Germline lookup yields CDR1 MNHEY and CDR2 SVGAGI. Unmatched junction bases numbered 8, after V lost 2 bases and J lost 13 bases. The DNA of the CDR3 is TGTGCCAGCAGTTACCCCGGGACAGGGAATTGTTTCTTT. Its protein product is CASSYPGTGNCFF.

The genes are TRBV5-6 and TRBJ1-2; TRBD1 aligns across 7 bases. Germline CDR1 is SGHDT and CDR2 is YYEEEE. There are 14 residues in the CDR3. The junction had 5 bases not matched to a gene; V was cut back by 2 bases and J by 4 bases. CDR3 in amino acids: CASSLNRGGYGYTF. CDR3 nucleotides: TGTGCCAGCAGCTTAAACAGGGGAGGCTATGGCTACACCTTC.

The J gene is TRBJ1-2, the V gene TRBV2; D is ambiguous. The germline V gene has CDR1 SNHLY and CDR2 FYNNEI. Trimming cost V 5 bases and J 0 bases, with 13 bases left between them. This CDR3 is 15 amino acids long. The CDR3 DNA reads TGTGCCAGCAGTAACACCGGATTACCTAACTATGGCTACACCTTC. It specifies CASSNTGLPNYGYTF.

The chain recombines TRBV12-3 or TRBV12-4 with TRBJ1-2; 12 bases line up with TRBD1. V dropped 4 bases and J dropped 8; count of bases not matched to a gene: 8. The CDR3 is 15 amino acids. Written as DNA, the CDR3 is TGTGCCAGCAGTTCGCTGGGGACAGGGGGCAGGGGCTACACCTTC. Translating it yields CASSSLGTGGRGYTF.

This clonotype was observed once. The chain has TRBV20-1 and TRBJ2-3; no clear D gene. Per the germline V gene, CDR1 is DFQATT and CDR2 is SNEGSKA (reference sequence). V was pared by 7 bases and J by 2 bases, with 10 bases between. This CDR3 is built from 12 residues. The CDR3 sequence: CSVPSATDTQYF. The CDR3 nucleotides are TGCAGTGTCCCTTCTGCCACAGATACGCAGTATTTT.

This clonotype was counted only a few times. The V and J genes are TRBV7-6 and TRBJ1-3; TRBD1 agrees at 8 bases. Germline V gives CDR1 SGHVS, CDR2 FNYEAQ. This CDR3 has 16 residues. The trim removed 6 bases at V and 1 base at J, leaving 8 bases unmatched. The CDR3 DNA follows: TGTGCCAGCAGTCCGCTGACAGGGGTGTCTGGAAACACCATATATTTT. Translation gives CASSPLTGVSGNTIYF.

In DNA, the CDR3 is TGCAGTGCTACTACAGGGGGCGCAGATACGCAGTATTTT. Its protein product is CSATTGGADTQYF. The chain links TRBV20-1 to TRBJ2-3; 9 nucleotides match TRBD1. The junction had 3 bases not matched to a gene; V was cut back by 4 bases and J by 4 bases. From germline, CDR1 is DFQATT and CDR2 SNEGSKA (reference sequence). This CDR3 region has 13 residues.

By sample share, this clonotype is medium-sized. This chain uses TRBV15 with TRBJ1-1; 8 bases align to TRBD1. CDR3 length: 14 residues. J gave up 2 bases and V 4 bases, and 3 bases lay outside the gene matches. CDR1 is LNHNV and CDR2 is YYDKDF in the germline V gene (reference sequence). CDR3 coding DNA: TGTGCCACCAGCACAGGGGGCATTAACACTGAAGCTTTCTTT. It codes for CATSTGGINTEAFF.